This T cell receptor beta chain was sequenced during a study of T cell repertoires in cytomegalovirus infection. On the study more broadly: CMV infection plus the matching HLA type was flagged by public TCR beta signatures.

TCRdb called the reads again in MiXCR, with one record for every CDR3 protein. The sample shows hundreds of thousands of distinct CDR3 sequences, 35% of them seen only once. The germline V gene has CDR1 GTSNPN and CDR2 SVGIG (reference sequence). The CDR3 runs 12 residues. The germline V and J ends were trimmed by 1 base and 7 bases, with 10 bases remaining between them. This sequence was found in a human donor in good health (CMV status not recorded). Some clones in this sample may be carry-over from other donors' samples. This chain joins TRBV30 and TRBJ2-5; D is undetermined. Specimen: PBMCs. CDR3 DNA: TGTGCCTGGAGTGAAGGGTGGGGGACCCAGTACTTC. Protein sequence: CAWSEGWGTQYF.